This T cell receptor (beta chain) was profiled in a study of blood T cells in healthy people across ages. The study's findings and limits: Strong correlation linked observed beta diversity and percent naive T cells. Aged donors had fewer naive CD4+ cells and lower diversity than long-lived donors. Those diversity estimates obtained from one million T cells were thought to be underestimates.

V gave up 6 bases and J gave up 0 bases, with 16 bases separating them. Germline loops: CDR1 MDHEN, CDR2 SYDVKM. The CDR3 has 16 residues. Primed by a sample-barcoded 5' primer and a J-beta primer mix, a second PCR proceeded for 7 to 11 cycles. TCRdb itself ran the 5' RACE reads through MiXCR, one entry per CDR3 protein. The sample holds approximately 940,000 distinct CDR3 sequences, about 44% seen once. This clonotype was observed once. Its specificity is not known. Caucasian, healthy and from Russia, the donors were aged between roughly 6 and 100. The sequencing sample was made of blood. The sequence was collected from a man aged 25-45 years in good health. V and J are TRBV28 and TRBJ2-3, with D perhaps being TRBD1 or TRBD2 (6 bases each). The CDR3: CASSEGGRGSTDTQYF. CDR3 bases: TGTGCCAGCAGCGAAGGGGGGCGCGGGAGCACAGATACGCAGTATTTT.